This entry lists 23 T cell receptor beta chains sequenced from one sample in a study of T cells in Graves' hyperthyroidism and ophthalmopathy. TCR beta CDR3 region amplification was performed from RNA transcripts. The HTBI set primed first-round TCR CDR3 RT-PCR. A single record per CDR3 protein comes from TCRdb applying MiXCR to the multiplex PCR reads. The sample records a few hundred thousand distinct CDR3 sequences, roughly 23% being singletons. Sequencing input: blood. All receptors derive from a woman in her seventies with Graves' ophthalmopathy.

Of note for this clonotype: The CDR3 does not close with the conserved phenylalanine or tryptophan, likely indicating a read error. V is TRBV18 and J is TRBJ1-1; possible D gene TRBD1, 5 bases. Germline V lookup: CDR1 KGHSH, CDR2 LQKENI. The CDR3 contains 14 residues. V was shortened by 11 bases and J by 6 bases, with 22 bases between the two germline ends. Here the CDR3 DNA reads TGTGCCGGGGCCACACAGGAGTTTCCCGCTGAAGCTTTCTCT. Translating it yields CAGATQEFPAEAFS.

The rearrangement uses TRBV19 and TRBJ2-7, with D maybe TRBD2 (6 bases). V was pared by 1 base and J by 0 bases, with 13 bases between. This CDR3 is 16 amino acids long. Germline V gene data show CDR1 as LNHDA and CDR2 as SQIVND (reference sequence). This CDR3 reads CASSIGRGTFSYEQYF. The CDR3 DNA follows: TGTGCCAGTAGTATAGGCCGCGGGACCTTCTCCTACGAGCAGTACTTC.

This clonotype has a handful of counts. CDR3 coding DNA: TGTGCCAGCAGAGACCCCGGGCGGATTAATGAAAAACTGTTTTTT. Translation gives CASRDPGRINEKLFF. This chain connects TRBV2 to TRBJ1-4; D is uncertain. The CDR3 extends over 15 amino acids. CDR1 and CDR2 from the germline V gene are SNHLY and FYNNEI. V gave up 6 bases and J gave up 4 bases, with 15 bases separating them.

V gene TRBV20-1 combines with J gene TRBJ2-7, with TRBD1 identical over 9 bases. The J segment lost 1 base and the V segment lost 5 bases, leaving 6 bases of the junction unmatched. The CDR3 has 14 amino acids. The germline V gene has CDR1 DFQATT and CDR2 SNEGSKA (reference sequence). The CDR3 protein is CSAFSGTGSYEQYF. The CDR3, as DNA: TGCAGTGCTTTCTCCGGGACAGGGTCCTACGAGCAGTACTTC.

The chain recombines TRBV2 with TRBJ1-4; D is ambiguous. The V gene lost 10 bases and the J gene lost 4 bases, with 31 bases spanning the gap. CDR1 SNHLY and CDR2 FYNNEI come from the germline V gene. The CDR3 totals 19 residues. The CDR3 protein is CATLPIRPSKRVHNEKLFF. In DNA form, the CDR3 reads TGTGCCACATTACCGATTAGACCGTCGAAGCGAGTCCATAATGAAAAACTGTTTTTT.

The chain employs TRBV28 and TRBJ1-4; 10 positions agree with TRBD1. The germline V gene encodes CDR1 MDHEN and CDR2 SYDVKM. The ends lost 5 bases at V and 8 bases at J; junction bases unmatched: 8. The CDR3 has 15 amino acids. CDR3 in DNA: TGTGCCAGCAGTCCCGACAGGGGGCGCCGGGAAAAACTGTTTTTT. Its protein is CASSPDRGRREKLFF. Supplemented by reference TRBV28 and TRBJ1-4, the full variable domain reads DVKVTQSSRYLVKRTGEKVFLECVQDMDHENMFWYRQDPGLGLRLIYFSYDVKMKEKGDIPEGYSVSREKKERFSLILESASTNQTSMYLCASSPDRGRREKLFFGSGTQLSVL.

The chain couples TRBV7-2 to TRBJ2-1; TRBD2 matches 9 bases. V was clipped by 11 bases and J by 3 bases; unmatched bases: 8. CDR1 and CDR2 from the germline V gene are SGHTA and FQGNSA. The CDR3 runs to 14 residues. Written as DNA, the CDR3 is TGTGCCGGCTCGGGACTAGCTATCTACAATGAGCAGTTCTTC. Its protein product is CAGSGLAIYNEQFF.

This clonotype was detected only once. The chain combines TRBV30 with TRBJ1-1; the D gene is possibly TRBD1 (6 bases). CDR1 GTSNPN and CDR2 SVGIG come from the germline V gene (reference sequence). With 0 bases removed from V and 5 bases from J, the gap between germline ends came to 13 bases. This CDR3 has 14 amino acids. The CDR3 DNA is TGTGCCTGGAGTGTGGGGCAGGGGAGTACTGAAGCTTTCTTT. Translation: CAWSVGQGSTEAFF. Full variable domain (remainder filled in from reference TRBV30 and TRBJ1-1): SQTIHQWPATLVQPVGSPLSLECTVEGTSNPNLYWYRQAAGRGLQLLFYSVGIGQISSEVPQNLSASRPQDRQFILSSKKLLLSDSGFYLCAWSVGQGSTEAFFGQGTRLTVV.

The chain links TRBV10-3 to TRBJ2-1; a possible D gene is TRBD1 (5 bases). V was clipped by 6 bases and J by 4 bases, with 7 bases between them. Germline V gene sequence: CDR1 ENHRY, CDR2 SYGVKD. The CDR3 contains 12 residues. This CDR3 is CAIRQGYNEQFF. The CDR3 DNA reads TGTGCCATCAGGCAGGGTTACAATGAGCAGTTCTTC.

The chain couples TRBV5-1 to TRBJ2-3, with D maybe TRBD2 (6 bases). CDR1 is SGHRS and CDR2 is YFSETQ in the germline V gene. The CDR3 totals 14 residues. Trimming pared 4 bases from V and 2 bases from J, leaving 11 bases between. The CDR3 protein is CASSGGLFTDTQYF. In nucleotides, the CDR3 is TGCGCCAGCAGCGGAGGACTATTCACAGATACGCAGTATTTT.

This clonotype was recorded a few times. The chain links TRBV6-1 to TRBJ1-6; D remains unclear. Between the trimmed V and J ends, which lost 10 bases and 1 base, there was a span of 11 bases. The CDR3 contains 14 residues. Germline V CDR1 and CDR2: MNHNS, SASEGT. The CDR3 bases are TGTGCCAACAGCTCCCTTTCCTATAATTCACCCCTCCACTTT. As protein: CANSSLSYNSPLHF.

To note about this clonotype: The junction and the germline gene differ at one end; a read error may be behind it. The J gene is TRBJ1-2, the V gene TRBV10-1; 10 bases map to TRBD1. CDR1 WNHNN and CDR2 SYGVQD come from the germline V gene (reference sequence). The CDR3 is 19 amino acids. The CDR3, as DNA: TGCGCCAGCAGTGACTCCCAGACAGGGGGCCATCCCTTAGGCTATGGCTACGCCTTC. Protein sequence: CASSDSQTGGHPLGYGYAF.

V and J are TRBV20-1 and TRBJ1-2; D is uncertain. Germline V gene data show CDR1 as DFQATT and CDR2 as SNEGSKA (reference sequence). V was cut by 7 bases and J by 2 bases, with 11 bases left in between. The CDR3 covers 12 residues. CDR3 nucleotides: TGCAGTGTCCCACACAAGAACTATGGCTACACCTTC. This translates into CSVPHKNYGYTF.

The gene calls are TRBV3-1 and TRBJ2-7; unclear D gene. Germline V lookup: CDR1 LGHDT, CDR2 YNNKEL (reference sequence). The V end was cut by 1 base, the J end by 7 bases, with 11 bases between. The CDR3 extends over 13 amino acids. CDR3 region: CASSQGARVEQYF. For the CDR3, the DNA is TGTGCCAGCAGCCAAGGTGCCCGGGTAGAGCAGTACTTC.

The V call is TRBV20-1, the J call TRBJ2-7; D may be TRBD2 (6 bases). Trimming took 6 bases from V and 6 from J, leaving 18 bases between them. This CDR3 has 13 residues. Germline-derived CDR1 and CDR2 are DFQATT and SNEGSKA (reference sequence). The CDR3 bases are TGCAGTGCGACCGGGACTCACAAGGGCGAGCAGTACTTC. This sequence encodes CSATGTHKGEQYF.

This clonotype occurred a few times. The chain links TRBV5-1 to TRBJ2-7; 8 bases are a match to TRBD1. The length of the CDR3 is 15 residues. V gave up 0 bases and J gave up 3 bases; unmatched junction bases: 5. Germline CDR1 is SGHRS and CDR2 is YFSETQ. The CDR3 protein is CASSLVTGAGYEQYF. In DNA form, the CDR3 reads TGCGCCAGCAGCTTGGTGACAGGGGCAGGCTACGAGCAGTACTTC.

The table lists this clonotype with many counts. The chain couples TRBV12-3 or TRBV12-4 to TRBJ2-2; D unclear. This CDR3 region has 13 residues. Trimming took off 6 bases at V and 4 bases at J, with 9 bases between the two ends. The CDR3 coding sequence is TGTGCCAGCAGCCCGTGGGCCACCGGGGAGCTGTTTTTT. Translated: CASSPWATGELFF.

This clonotype was seen a few times. The chain joins TRBV11-2 to TRBJ2-1, with 9 bases matching TRBD2. This CDR3 is 16 amino acids long. Germline V gives CDR1 SGHAT, CDR2 FQNNGV. V lost 5 bases to trimming and J lost 5 bases; unmatched junction nucleotides: 10. The CDR3 coding sequence is TGTGCCAGCAGCCGCCTCTCTAGCGGGACTAACAATGAGCAGTTCTTC. As protein: CASSRLSSGTNNEQFF.

This clonotype was detected a few times. The rearrangement links TRBV19 to TRBJ1-5; D unclear. V was pared by 6 bases and J by 3 bases, with 9 bases between. CDR1 is LNHDA and CDR2 is SQIVND in the germline V gene (reference sequence). The CDR3 runs 13 residues. The CDR3 loop reads CASSVPNNQPQHF. CDR3 in DNA: TGTGCCAGTAGCGTTCCGAACAATCAGCCCCAGCATTTT. The variable domain in full, with the rest retrieved from reference TRBV19 and TRBJ1-5, is DGGITQSPKYLFRKEGQNVTLSCEQNLNHDAMYWYRQDPGQGLRLIYYSQIVNDFQKGDIAEGYSVSREKKESFPLTVTSAQKNPTAFYLCASSVPNNQPQHFGDGTRLSIL.

This clonotype was counted ten times or more. The chain employs TRBV28 and TRBJ2-5; D could derive from TRBD1 or TRBD2 (5 bases each). Germline assignment: CDR1 MDHEN and CDR2 SYDVKM. V was clipped by 3 bases and J by 4 bases, with 12 bases between them. CDR3 length equals 14 residues. Here the CDR3 DNA reads TGTGCCAGCAGTTTGGGATTGAGGGGAGAGACCCAGTACTTC. Its translation: CASSLGLRGETQYF.

The chain couples TRBV20-1 to TRBJ2-7; 9 bases match TRBD2. Per germline, CDR1 DFQATT and CDR2 SNEGSKA (reference sequence). The CDR3 spans 15 residues. The J segment lost 6 bases and the V segment lost 1 base, leaving 10 bases of the junction unmatched. The CDR3 is CSARVPLAGSLEQYF. The CDR3, as DNA: TGCAGTGCTAGAGTACCCCTAGCGGGATCTCTCGAGCAGTACTTC.

The genes are TRBV15 and TRBJ2-7; D call uncertain. The germline V gene encodes CDR1 LNHNV and CDR2 YYDKDF (reference sequence). The germline V and J ends were trimmed by 3 bases and 1 base, with 7 bases remaining between them. The CDR3 totals 13 residues. Here the CDR3 reads CATSRMGSYEQYF. The CDR3 region has the DNA TGTGCCACCAGCAGGATGGGTTCCTACGAGCAGTACTTC. The whole variable domain, filled in from reference TRBV15 and TRBJ2-7, reads DAMVIQNPRYQVTQFGKPVTLSCSQTLNHNVMYWYQQKSSQAPKLLFHYYDKDFNNEADTPDNFQSRRPNTSFCFLDIRSPGLGDTAMYLCATSRMGSYEQYFGPGTRLTVT.

The gene calls are TRBV20-1 and TRBJ2-7; D remains unclear. Germline V gives CDR1 DFQATT, CDR2 SNEGSKA (reference sequence). The CDR3 spans 11 residues. V was pared by 6 bases and J by 3 bases, with 9 bases between. CDR3 region: CSAIGSYEQYF. CDR3 coding DNA: TGCAGTGCAATCGGTAGCTACGAGCAGTACTTC.